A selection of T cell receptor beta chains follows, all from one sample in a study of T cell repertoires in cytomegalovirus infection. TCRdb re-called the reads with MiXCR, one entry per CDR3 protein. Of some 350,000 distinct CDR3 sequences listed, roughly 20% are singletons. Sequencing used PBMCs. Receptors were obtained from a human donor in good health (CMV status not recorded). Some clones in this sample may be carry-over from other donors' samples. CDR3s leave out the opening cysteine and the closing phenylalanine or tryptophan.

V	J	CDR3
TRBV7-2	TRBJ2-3	ASSWSGGSTDTQY
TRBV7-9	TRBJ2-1	ASSLIGLANYNEQF
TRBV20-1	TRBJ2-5	SVPSSLLGGETQY
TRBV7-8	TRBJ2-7	ASSLEMDRHEQY
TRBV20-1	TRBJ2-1	SVARRGGYNEQF
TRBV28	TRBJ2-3	ASSQQGMYTDTQY
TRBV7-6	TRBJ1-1	ASSLRPGLNTEAF
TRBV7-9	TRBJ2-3	ASSSLVGSGGRGDTQY
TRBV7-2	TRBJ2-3	ASSLASSTDTQY
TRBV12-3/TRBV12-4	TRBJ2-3	ASRPSAGDTQY
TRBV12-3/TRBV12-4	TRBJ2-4	ASSPVRDIQY
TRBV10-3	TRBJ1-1	AVRLENTEAF
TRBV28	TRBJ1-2	ASRYGQGPIWGYT
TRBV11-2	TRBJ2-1	ASSLGWASGDNEQF
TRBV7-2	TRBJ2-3	ASSPGTSGRALTDTQY